These T cell receptor beta chains were read from a single sample in a study of T-cell reconstitution after alpha-beta-depleted transplantation in children. In TCRdb, the PCR reads were re-called with MiXCR into one record per CDR3 protein. Of about 640,000 distinct CDR3 sequences listed, roughly 17% are singletons. Sequenced material: PBMCs from the stem cell graft donor, taken from the stem cell graft. The receptor source for this set is a human donor who donated a stem cell graft to a child with acute myeloid leukemia. Each CDR3 is given with its conserved first and last residue. D genes are given only for firm matches. For some rows the clone size is stated as once, few or many, or as a class when expanded; others skip it.

CDR3nt | CDR3aa | abundance | v_gene | d_gene | j_gene
TGCAGTGCCGCCGCCTTCTCTGGGGCCAACGTCCTGACTTTC | CSAAAFSGANVLTF | . | TRBV20-1 | . | TRBJ2-6
TGTGCCAGCGTATATACGGCGGGACAGTTCACCGGGGAGCTGTTTTTT | CASVYTAGQFTGELFF | . | TRBV7-8 | . | TRBJ2-2
TGTGCCAGCAGCGACGAAGGGAGCGGGGGGCATGGAGATACGCAGTATTTT | CASSDEGSGGHGDTQYF | . | TRBV9 | TRBD2 | TRBJ2-3
TGCGCCAGCAGCTCCCATTTAATCGGACAGAACCTACGATCCTATGGCTACACCTTC | CASSSHLIGQNLRSYGYTF | many | TRBV5-1 | . | TRBJ1-2
TGTGCCAGCAGCCAAAGGACTAGCGGGACTCAGTACTTC | CASSQRTSGTQYF | many | TRBV27 | TRBD2 | TRBJ2-7
TGTGCCAGCAGCCGCTCAGGGTCACAAGAGCAGTTCTTC | CASSRSGSQEQFF | many | TRBV5-6 | . | TRBJ2-1
TGCAGTGCTAGGGCCAAATCCGGGACAGGGATTTACAATGAGCAGTTCTTC | CSARAKSGTGIYNEQFF | . | TRBV20-1 | TRBD1 | TRBJ2-1
TGCAGTGCTATCCGACAGGGGGCCAATCAGCCCCAGCATTTT | CSAIRQGANQPQHF | few | TRBV20-1 | TRBD1 | TRBJ1-5
TGCGCCAGCAGCTTGGAGGCTGGAGAGGTATCGTCACCCCTCCACTTT | CASSLEAGEVSSPLHF | . | TRBV5-1 | . | TRBJ1-6
TGTGCCAGCAGCTTAGCAGGGACGAACACCGGGGAGCTGTTTTTT | CASSLAGTNTGELFF | many | TRBV7-2 | . | TRBJ2-2
TGTGCCAGCAGTTTACTAGGGGTAGCCAAAAACATTCAGTACTTC | CASSLLGVAKNIQYF | many | TRBV12-3/TRBV12-4 | . | TRBJ2-4
TGCGCCCATTGGCGGAGCTCTGGGGCCAACGTCCTGACTTTC | CAHWRSSGANVLTF | few | TRBV5-1 | . | TRBJ2-6
TGCGCCAGCAGCCAAGAGATGGTACCCTACGAGCAGTACTTC | CASSQEMVPYEQYF | . | TRBV4-1 | . | TRBJ2-7
TGTGCCAGCAGTTTCGAGCGGGGGCCTCTTAATGAGCAGTTCTTC | CASSFERGPLNEQFF | many | TRBV12-3/TRBV12-4 | TRBD2 | TRBJ2-1